This passage covers 26 T cell receptor beta chains from one sample sequenced in a study of blood T cells in healthy people across ages. Using a J-beta primer mix together with a sample-barcoded 5' primer, a second PCR was run for about 7 to 12 cycles. One entry per CDR3 protein results from TCRdb running MiXCR on the 5' RACE reads. The data show more than 800,000 distinct CDR3 sequences, 29% seen once. The sample taken for sequencing was blood. The receptors here all came from a woman at least 80 years old in good health.

This clonotype was picked up a small number of times. The chain couples TRBV3-1 to TRBJ2-7; TRBD2 aligns across 9 bases. The CDR3 contains 15 residues. Germline V gene data show CDR1 as LGHDT and CDR2 as YNNKEL (reference sequence). Germline trimming cut 1 base from V and 7 bases from J; bases unmatched to any gene: 8. As DNA, the CDR3 is TGTGCCAGCAGCCAAGCTAGCGGGACTTACAATGAGCAGTACTTC. It encodes CASSQASGTYNEQYF.

To note about this clonotype: A much bigger clone sits one base away, suggesting this may be a read error. The rearrangement uses TRBV10-3 and TRBJ2-1, with 8 positions matching TRBD2. This CDR3 contains 13 residues. Unmatched junction bases numbered 6, after V lost 8 bases and J lost 6 bases. Germline V gene lookup returns CDR1 ENHRY and CDR2 SYGVKD. This CDR3 reads CAISSRGGNEQFF. The CDR3 DNA reads TGTGCCATCTCCTCTCGGGGGGGCAATGAGCAGTTCTTC.

Ten or more counts support this clonotype. The chain is built from TRBV2 and TRBJ2-7, with 7 bases that match TRBD1. This CDR3 is built from 13 residues. The germline V gene has CDR1 SNHLY and CDR2 FYNNEI. The V gene end was trimmed by 9 bases and the J gene end by 0 bases; junction bases not matched to a gene: 5. CDR3 bases: TGTGCCAGTGAGACAGGGAGCTCCTACGAGCAGTACTTC. It codes for CASETGSSYEQYF.

The chain links TRBV20-1 to TRBJ2-7, with TRBD2 as a possible D gene (5 bases). The V gene's germline CDR1 is DFQATT and CDR2 SNEGSKA (reference sequence). The CDR3 is 11 residues long. Trimming pared 7 bases from V and 1 base from J, leaving 8 bases between. CDR3 coding DNA: TGCAGTGTTGAGGGATCCTACGAGCAGTACTTC. Protein sequence: CSVEGSYEQYF.

A few counts support this clonotype. The chain uses TRBV19 and TRBJ2-1, with TRBD1 matching 8 bases. CDR1 LNHDA and CDR2 SQIVND come from the germline V gene (reference sequence). This CDR3 region has 15 residues. J gave up 3 bases and V 6 bases, and 7 bases lay outside the gene matches. The CDR3 loop reads CASSAGGSFYNEQFF. For the CDR3, the DNA is TGTGCCAGTAGCGCAGGGGGCTCCTTCTACAATGAGCAGTTCTTC.

The chain uses TRBV5-5 and TRBJ1-2; 9 bases fit TRBD1. CDR1 is SGHKS, CDR2 YYEKEE, per germline (reference sequence). The CDR3 loop spans 17 amino acids. The V gene end was trimmed by 2 bases and the J gene end by 5 bases; junction bases not matched to a gene: 13. In DNA, the CDR3 is TGTGCCAGCAGCTTCTCCCCGGGCCGGGACAGGGAATATGGCTACACCTTC. It codes for CASSFSPGRDREYGYTF.

The chain's CDR3 is CAGGQGPGTEAFF. The CDR3 DNA is TGTGCCGGGGGACAGGGGCCGGGCACTGAAGCTTTCTTT. The rearrangement joins TRBV5-6 to TRBJ1-1; 10 bases match TRBD1. This CDR3 comprises 13 residues. Germline loops: CDR1 SGHDT, CDR2 YYEEEE. The V and J ends lost 10 bases and 4 bases, in that order; junction bases with no gene match: 7.

In this sample, this clonotype turned up a few times. This sequence joins TRBV6-6 and TRBJ1-5, with 9 bases matching TRBD1. The germline CDR1 and CDR2 sequences are MNHNY and SVGAGI (reference sequence). V shed 7 bases and J 3 bases; nucleotides not matched to a gene: 10. The CDR3 is 16 amino acids. CDR3 coding DNA: TGTGCCAGCACACCAGGACAGGGGACTAACAATCAGCCCCAGCATTTT. Translated: CASTPGQGTNNQPQHF.

The chain is built from TRBV5-6 and TRBJ2-7; TRBD1 matches 7 bases. The CDR3 length is 15 residues. Germline V lookup: CDR1 SGHDT, CDR2 YYEEEE. Trimming took 2 bases from V and 2 from J; bases not matched to a gene: 7. This CDR3 is CASSFPPQGAYEQYF. The CDR3 DNA reads as TGTGCCAGCAGCTTCCCCCCCCAGGGGGCCTACGAGCAGTACTTC.

This chain joins TRBV5-5 and TRBJ1-1, with D possibly TRBD1 on 6 matching bases. Germline V gene lookup returns CDR1 SGHKS and CDR2 YYEKEE (reference sequence). With 0 bases removed from V and 4 bases from J, the gap between germline ends came to 16 bases. The CDR3 is 16 residues long. CDR3 region: CASSLGAGVGATEAFF. In DNA form, the CDR3 reads TGTGCCAGCAGCTTGGGTGCGGGGGTGGGGGCCACTGAAGCTTTCTTT.

The V call is TRBV20-1, the J call TRBJ1-1; no definite D call. The CDR3 is 14 residues long. Germline V gives CDR1 DFQATT, CDR2 SNEGSKA (reference sequence). Trimming pared 1 base from V and 5 bases from J, leaving 14 bases between. CDR3 residues: CSARVPLSDTEAFF. The CDR3 DNA follows: TGCAGTGCTAGAGTCCCCTTGAGCGATACTGAAGCTTTCTTT.

This clonotype was counted a single time. CDR3 nucleotide sequence: TGTGCCAGCAGCCAAGGCAGACAGGGTTATGAAAAACTGTTTTTT. Translating gives CASSQGRQGYEKLFF. The V call is TRBV14, the J call TRBJ1-4; 7 bases are a match to TRBD1. CDR3 size: 15 residues. Trimming removed 1 base from V and 6 bases from J; junction bases left unmatched: 5. Per the germline V gene, CDR1 is SGHDN and CDR2 is FVKESK.

This clonotype turned up a few times. The chain combines TRBV11-2 with TRBJ2-1, with TRBD1 matching over 7 bases. Germline V gene data show CDR1 as SGHAT and CDR2 as FQNNGV. The V and J ends lost 3 bases and 9 bases, in that order; junction bases with no gene match: 5. This CDR3 region has 13 residues. CDR3 amino acids: CASSFTGDGEQFF. The CDR3 DNA reads TGTGCCAGCAGCTTTACAGGGGATGGTGAGCAGTTCTTC.

V usage is TRBV7-9 and J usage is TRBJ2-7; TRBD1 is a possible D gene (7 bases). The CDR3 sequence is 15 residues long. The germline V gene has CDR1 SEHNR and CDR2 FQNEAQ (reference sequence). V dropped 2 bases and J dropped 7 bases, with 18 bases sitting between them. CDR3 sequence (DNA): TGTGCCAGCAGCTTAAGGACAGGAGGAGGGGATGAGCAGTACTTC. It yields the protein CASSLRTGGGDEQYF.

This clonotype was recorded at least ten times. The chain recombines TRBV6-1 with TRBJ2-3; D not resolved. V was shortened by 8 bases and J by 2 bases, with 20 bases between the two germline ends. The CDR3 contains 16 residues. Germline V gene lookup returns CDR1 MNHNS and CDR2 SASEGT. The CDR3, as DNA: TGTGCCAGCGTCCCGGGTCTTGCTATGGACACAGATACGCAGTATTTT. It specifies CASVPGLAMDTDTQYF.

This clonotype was observed at least ten times. The chain combines TRBV4-3 with TRBJ1-2, with TRBD1 identical over 9 bases. The CDR3 contains 20 residues. Germline CDR1 is LGHNA and CDR2 is YSLEER. Losses at the gene ends were 1 base for V and 4 bases for J; bases not matched to a gene: 19. CDR3 DNA sequence: TGCGCCAGCAGCCAAGCCCCGGCGGGACAGGGCCCTTTACGCCTCTATGGCTACACCTTC. Its translation: CASSQAPAGQGPLRLYGYTF.

The V call is TRBV30, the J call TRBJ2-1; D may be TRBD1 (5 bases). Judging by the DNA end, TRBJ2-7 fits better; the J call may be wrong. This CDR3 has 14 amino acids. CDR1 is GTSNPN, CDR2 SVGIG, per germline (reference sequence). CDR3 in amino acids: CAWSVGRAHNEQYF. The DNA for the CDR3 is TGTGCCTGGAGTGTAGGCAGGGCCCACAATGAGCAGTACTTC.

This clonotype appeared many times. The chain is built from TRBV20-1 and TRBJ1-2, with TRBD1 matching 9 bases. V was pared by 5 bases and J by 6 bases, with 22 bases of the junction left unmatched. The CDR3 contains 18 residues. Germline assignment: CDR1 DFQATT and CDR2 SNEGSKA (reference sequence). CDR3 loop: CSAYTPPGTGNKGDGYTF. Here the CDR3 DNA reads TGCAGTGCTTACACTCCCCCCGGGACAGGGAACAAGGGGGATGGCTACACCTTC.

This clonotype was counted at least ten times. The chain employs TRBV27 and TRBJ2-7; 7 bases line up with TRBD1. CDR3 length: 17 amino acids. With V trimmed by 2 bases and J by 0 bases, 10 bases remained unmatched. Germline V lookup: CDR1 MNHEY, CDR2 SMNVEV (reference sequence). Written as DNA, the CDR3 is TGTGCCAGCAGTTTAAGAGGGGGCGGTCACCTCTCCTACGAGCAGTACTTC. Protein product: CASSLRGGGHLSYEQYF.

The rearrangement uses TRBV20-1 and TRBJ2-3; 7 positions match TRBD2. The V gene end was trimmed by 1 base and the J gene end by 2 bases; junction bases not matched to a gene: 9. Looked up from germline, CDR1 is DFQATT and CDR2 is SNEGSKA (reference sequence). The CDR3 sequence is 16 residues long. Here the CDR3 reads CSARAMGRGVTDTQYF. The CDR3 DNA reads TGCAGTGCTAGAGCAATGGGCCGGGGGGTCACAGATACGCAGTATTTT.

This clonotype has more than one count but fewer than ten. This may be a read error: a much more frequent sequence differs by one nucleotide. This chain joins TRBV29-1 and TRBJ1-2; a weak D match, TRBD1 (5 bases). Germline lookup yields CDR1 SQVTM and CDR2 ANQGSEA. CDR3 size: 13 residues. The germline V and J ends were trimmed by 5 bases and 4 bases, with 14 bases remaining between them. The CDR3 DNA follows: TGCAGCGTTCGAACAGGCGGGGTCTATGGCTACACCTTC. It is translated as CSVRTGGVYGYTF.

The chain recombines TRBV11-2 with TRBJ1-1, with D hard to call. Germline V gives CDR1 SGHAT, CDR2 FQNNGV. The V and J ends lost 5 bases and 6 bases respectively, with 16 bases between them. This CDR3 is built from 14 residues. CDR3 sequence (DNA): TGTGCCAGCAGCCCGTCCCCAGTTAACCCTGAAGCTTTCTTT. This encodes CASSPSPVNPEAFF. The entire variable domain, with the rest obtained from reference TRBV11-2 and TRBJ1-1, is as follows: EAGVAQSPRYKIIEKRQSVAFWCNPISGHATLYWYQQILGQGPKLLIQFQNNGVVDDSQLPKDRFSAERLKGVDSTLKIQPAKLEDSAVYLCASSPSPVNPEAFFGQGTRLTVV.

This clonotype came up a few times. This chain connects TRBV27 to TRBJ2-3, with D hard to call. V was shortened by 2 bases and J by 0 bases, with 6 bases between the two germline ends. CDR1 and CDR2 from the germline V gene are MNHEY and SMNVEV (reference sequence). This CDR3 is 14 amino acids long. The DNA of the CDR3 is TGTGCCAGCAGTTTACAGGCCAGCACAGATACGCAGTATTTT. Protein sequence: CASSLQASTDTQYF.

This clonotype was counted ten times or more. The chain is built from TRBV20-1 and TRBJ1-2, with TRBD1 matching 7 bases. CDR1 is DFQATT and CDR2 is SNEGSKA in the germline V gene (reference sequence). This CDR3 region has 15 residues. With V trimmed by 0 bases and J by 2 bases, 6 bases remained unmatched. CDR3 DNA: TGCAGTGCTAGAGAGGCCGGGACAGTGAACTATGGCTACACCTTC. Its translation is CSAREAGTVNYGYTF.

This clonotype was found once. This sequence joins TRBV11-3 and TRBJ2-2, with TRBD1 as a possible D gene (5 bases). The CDR3 has 16 residues. V was cut by 1 base and J by 3 bases, with 12 bases left in between. Looked up from germline, CDR1 is SGHNT and CDR2 is YENEEA. CDR3 amino acids: CASSLGTIVDTGELFF. The CDR3 DNA is TGTGCCAGCAGCTTAGGGACAATCGTGGACACCGGGGAGCTGTTTTTT.

With regard to this clonotype: Being one base from a much bigger clone, this may be a read error. The rearrangement joins TRBV12-5 to TRBJ2-5; 10 bases are a match to TRBD2. The CDR3 totals 15 residues. Germline CDR1 LGHNT, CDR2 FRNRAP. The trim removed 4 bases at V and 11 bases at J, leaving 13 bases unmatched. The CDR3 nucleotides read TGTGCTAGTGGTTCCGGGACTAGCGACCGCGAAGAGCAGTACTTC. Encoded protein: CASGSGTSDREEQYF.